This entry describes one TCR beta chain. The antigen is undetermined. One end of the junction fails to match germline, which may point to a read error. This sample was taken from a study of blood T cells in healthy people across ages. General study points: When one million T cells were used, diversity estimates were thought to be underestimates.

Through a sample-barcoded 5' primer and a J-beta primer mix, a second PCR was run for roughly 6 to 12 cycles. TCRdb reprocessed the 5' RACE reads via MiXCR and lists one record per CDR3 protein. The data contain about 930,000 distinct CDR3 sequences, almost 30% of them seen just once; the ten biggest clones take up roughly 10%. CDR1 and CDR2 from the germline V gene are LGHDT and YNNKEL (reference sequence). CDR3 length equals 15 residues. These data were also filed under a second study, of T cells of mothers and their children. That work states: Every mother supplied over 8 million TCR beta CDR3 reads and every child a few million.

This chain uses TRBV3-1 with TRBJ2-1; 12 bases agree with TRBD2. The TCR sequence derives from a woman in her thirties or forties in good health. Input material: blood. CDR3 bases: TGTGCCAGTAGCCAGGCCTCTAGCGGGGGGGGAGAGCAGTTCTTC. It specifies CASSQASSGGGEQFF.